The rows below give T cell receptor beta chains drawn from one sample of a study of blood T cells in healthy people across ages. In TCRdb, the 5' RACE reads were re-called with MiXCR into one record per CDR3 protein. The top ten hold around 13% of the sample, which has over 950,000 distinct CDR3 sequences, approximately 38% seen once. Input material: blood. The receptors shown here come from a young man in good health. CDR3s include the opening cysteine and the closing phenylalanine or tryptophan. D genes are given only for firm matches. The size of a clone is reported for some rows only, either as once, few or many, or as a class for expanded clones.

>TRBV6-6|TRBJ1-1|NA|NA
CASRNHGPRSTEAFF
TGTGCCAGCAGAAACCACGGACCCCGTTCCACTGAAGCTTTCTTT
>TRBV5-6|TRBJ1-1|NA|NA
CASSSYSPLELEAFF
TGTGCCAGCAGCTCGTACAGCCCGCTTGAACTCGAAGCTTTCTTT
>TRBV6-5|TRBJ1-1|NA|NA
CASSYSPGLGTEAFF
TGTGCCAGCAGTTACTCGCCAGGGTTGGGCACTGAAGCTTTCTTT
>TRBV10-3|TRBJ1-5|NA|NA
CATHAELGRDSNQPQHF
TGTGCCACGCACGCAGAATTGGGGAGGGATAGCAATCAGCCCCAGCATTTT
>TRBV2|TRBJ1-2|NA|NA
CTSRQGNSGYTF
TGTACCAGCAGGCAGGGAAACTCTGGCTACACCTTC
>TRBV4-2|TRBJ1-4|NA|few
CASSQERQATNEKLFF
TGTGCCAGCAGCCAAGAAAGGCAGGCAACTAATGAAAAACTGTTTTTT
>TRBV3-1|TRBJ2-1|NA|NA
CASSHLWRGRPYNEQFF
TGTGCCAGCAGCCACCTCTGGCGGGGGCGACCCTACAATGAGCAGTTCTTC
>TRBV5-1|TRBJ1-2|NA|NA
CASSLDNRDGYTF
TGCGCCAGCAGCTTGGATAACAGGGATGGCTACACCTTC
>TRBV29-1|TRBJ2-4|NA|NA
CSVRGLAKNIQYF
TGCAGCGTTAGGGGCCTAGCCAAAAACATTCAGTACTTC
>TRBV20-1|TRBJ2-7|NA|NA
CSASSAVVYNEQYF
TGCAGTGCTAGTTCCGCGGTTGTGTACAATGAGCAGTACTTC
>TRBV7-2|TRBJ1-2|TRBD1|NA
CASSLSTGVNYGYTF
TGTGCCAGCAGCTTATCGACAGGGGTGAACTATGGCTACACCTTC
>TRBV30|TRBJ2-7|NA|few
CAWSVRDTGNEQYF
TGTGCCTGGAGTGTACGGGACACAGGCAACGAGCAGTACTTC